This T cell receptor beta chain was captured by sequencing in a study of blood T cells in healthy people across ages. Study-wide findings and caveats: TCR beta diversity correlated strongly with naive T cell percentage.

The ends were cut back, 5 bases at V and 0 bases at J, with 11 bases in the middle. This CDR3 contains 15 residues. Germline CDR1 MNHEY, CDR2 SVGEGT. For this clonotype: Its antigen remains unknown.

Through a sample-barcoded 5' primer and a J-beta primer mix, a second PCR was run for roughly 6 to 12 cycles. At least 2.5 million CDR3-containing paired-end reads were obtained per sample. Each CDR3 protein is one row after TCRdb ran MiXCR on the 5' RACE reads. In the table there are roughly 1.9 million distinct CDR3 sequences, 39% of which are singletons. This TCR was recovered from a human donor in good health. This chain joins TRBV6-2 or TRBV6-3 and TRBJ2-1; D unresolved. The material sequenced was blood. CDR3 sequence reads: CASSQPVNSYNEQFF. The CDR3 DNA sequence: TGTGCCAGCAGTCAACCAGTCAACTCCTACAATGAGCAGTTCTTC.